These 26 T cell receptor beta chains were all obtained from the same sample, sequenced in a study of long-term antiretroviral therapy in people with HIV. Version v3.0 of the immunoSEQ assay ran at survey level. Assay used: immunoSEQ multiplex PCR; TCRdb lists only in-frame clones, some missing. The sample shows some 40,000 clones, roughly 93% of them seen only once. The sample here was unsorted PBMCs, taken roughly 9.5 years after starting antiretroviral therapy. These receptors were taken from a man aged 30-40 years with HIV.

V and J are TRBV30 and TRBJ1-2; D is unclear. V shed 4 bases and J shed 2 bases, with 11 bases lying between them. Germline CDR1 reads GTSNPN; CDR2 reads SVGIG (reference sequence). The CDR3 loop spans 13 amino acids. The CDR3 sequence is CAWTAGGNYGYTF. CDR3 DNA sequence: TGTGCCTGGACTGCTGGCGGGAACTATGGCTACACCTTC. The complete variable domain, with remaining parts taken from reference TRBV30 and TRBJ1-2, reads SQTIHQWPATLVQPVGSPLSLECTVEGTSNPNLYWYRQAAGRGLQLLFYSVGIGQISSEVPQNLSASRPQDRQFILSSKKLLLSDSGFYLCAWTAGGNYGYTFGSGTRLTVV.

The rearrangement links TRBV29-1 to TRBJ1-2, with D possibly matching TRBD1 (5 bases). Germline V gene data show CDR1 as SQVTM and CDR2 as ANQGSEA. V lost 7 bases, J lost 8 bases, and 17 bases lay in between. CDR3 length: 12 amino acids. CDR3 nucleotides: TGCAGCGGGGGGACCCCGGAGGAGGGCTACACCTTC. It specifies CSGGTPEEGYTF.

This chain uses TRBV6-1 with TRBJ1-5, with unresolved D. V was shortened by 3 bases and J by 6 bases, with 21 bases between the two germline ends. CDR3 size: 17 residues. Germline V gene lookup returns CDR1 MNHNS and CDR2 SASEGT. CDR3 sequence reads: CASSDGRSSPRIQPQHF. DNA of the CDR3: TGTGCCAGCAGTGATGGGAGGAGTTCCCCCAGAATTCAGCCCCAGCATTTT.

This clone was observed a few times. The chain has TRBV29-1 and TRBJ2-5; 12 nucleotides line up with TRBD2. The CDR3 contains 13 residues. With 8 bases clipped from V and 2 bases from J, the junction kept 3 bases outside the gene matches. Per the germline V gene, CDR1 is SQVTM and CDR2 is ANQGSEA. CDR3 in amino acids: CSLGLAGQETQYF. CDR3 nucleotide sequence: TGCAGCTTAGGACTAGCGGGACAAGAGACCCAGTACTTC.

The rearrangement joins TRBV7-3 to TRBJ1-1; D remains unclear. In germline, CDR1 is SGHTA, CDR2 FQGTGA. This CDR3 comprises 14 residues. The V end lost 1 base, the J end lost 1 base, and 7 bases lay between the germline ends. CDR3: CASSLSGRNTEAFF. For the CDR3, the DNA is TGTGCCAGCAGCTTAAGTGGGCGGAACACTGAAGCTTTCTTT. The full variable domain, with the rest looked up from reference TRBV7-3 and TRBJ1-1, is GAGVSQTPSNKVTEKGKYVELRCDPISGHTALYWYRQSLGQGPEFLIYFQGTGAADDSGLPNDRFFAVRPEGSVSTLKIQRTERGDSAVYLCASSLSGRNTEAFFGQGTRLTVV.

Here the CDR3 DNA reads TGTGCCAGCAGCCCCATACGGGGAGGGTCAGCTGAAGCTTTCTTT. This sequence encodes CASSPIRGGSAEAFF. The V gene is TRBV28, the J gene TRBJ1-1; D call uncertain. Germline V CDR1 and CDR2: MDHEN, SYDVKM. The V end was cut by 6 bases, the J end by 6 bases, with 20 bases between. This CDR3 has 15 residues.

The chain joins TRBV4-1 to TRBJ2-2, with 11 positions matching TRBD2. This CDR3 region has 19 residues. Germline lookup yields CDR1 MGHRA and CDR2 YSYEKL. V shed 8 bases and J 5 bases; nucleotides not matched to a gene: 19. The CDR3 loop is CASVGSVAGGPNATGELFF. CDR3 in DNA: TGCGCCAGCGTCGGGTCGGTAGCGGGGGGGCCCAACGCGACCGGGGAGCTGTTTTTT.

The rearrangement uses TRBV5-1 and TRBJ2-1, with 11 positions matching TRBD2. Trimming took 2 bases from V and 10 from J; bases not matched to a gene: 20. From germline, CDR1 is SGHRS and CDR2 YFSETQ. This CDR3 has 19 amino acids. The chain's CDR3 is CASSLPNEFSGGDFHEQFF. Written as DNA, the CDR3 is TGCGCCAGCAGCTTACCGAACGAATTTAGCGGGGGGGATTTCCACGAGCAGTTCTTC.

The chain couples TRBV28 to TRBJ1-5; D may be TRBD1 (5 bases). The CDR3 extends over 17 amino acids. Germline V CDR1 and CDR2: MDHEN, SYDVKM. The germline V and J ends were trimmed by 4 bases and 0 bases, with 16 bases remaining between them. CDR3 sequence: CASSSRPTAYSNQPQHF. CDR3 bases: TGTGCCAGCAGTTCCCGCCCGACAGCATATAGCAATCAGCCCCAGCATTTT. Filled out from reference TRBV28 and TRBJ1-5, the complete variable domain reads DVKVTQSSRYLVKRTGEKVFLECVQDMDHENMFWYRQDPGLGLRLIYFSYDVKMKEKGDIPEGYSVSREKKERFSLILESASTNQTSMYLCASSSRPTAYSNQPQHFGDGTRLSIL.

The genes are TRBV15 and TRBJ1-6; D perhaps matches TRBD1 (6 bases). Per the germline V gene, CDR1 is LNHNV and CDR2 is YYDKDF (reference sequence). CDR3 size: 15 residues. V lost 3 bases, J lost 0 bases, and 6 bases lay in between. CDR3 loop: CATSRDSSYNSPLHF. The CDR3 DNA follows: TGTGCCACCAGCAGGGACAGCTCCTATAATTCACCCCTCCACTTT. Combining the CDR3 with reference TRBV15 and TRBJ1-6 gives the whole variable domain DAMVIQNPRYQVTQFGKPVTLSCSQTLNHNVMYWYQQKSSQAPKLLFHYYDKDFNNEADTPDNFQSRRPNTSFCFLDIRSPGLGDTAMYLCATSRDSSYNSPLHFGNGTRLTVT.

The chain joins TRBV11-1 to TRBJ2-1, with unresolved D. The ends were cut back, 5 bases at V and 5 bases at J, with 19 bases in the middle. The CDR3 length is 16 residues. The germline V gene has CDR1 SGHAT and CDR2 FQDESV (reference sequence). In DNA form, the CDR3 reads TGTGCCAGCAGCAAAAAGACTTCGATACATAACAATGAGCAGTTCTTC. This codes for CASSKKTSIHNNEQFF. Looking up the rest from reference TRBV11-1 and TRBJ2-1 gives the full variable domain: EAEVAQSPRYKITEKSQAVAFWCDPISGHATLYWYRQILGQGPELLVQFQDESVVDDSQLPKDRFSAERLKGVDSTLKIQPAELGDSAMYLCASSKKTSIHNNEQFFGPGTRLTVL.

The chain employs TRBV19 and TRBJ2-2; D might be TRBD1 or TRBD2, each matching 5 bases. This CDR3 is 14 amino acids long. CDR1 is LNHDA, CDR2 SQIVND, per germline (reference sequence). V dropped 3 bases and J dropped 3 bases, with 8 bases sitting between them. The CDR3 sequence: CASSIGADTGELFF. In DNA form, the CDR3 reads TGTGCCAGTAGTATCGGGGCCGACACCGGGGAGCTGTTTTTT.

The V gene is TRBV6-6, the J gene TRBJ1-2; no clear D. The CDR3 is 13 residues long. V gave up 5 bases and J gave up 1 base, with 8 bases separating them. Per germline, CDR1 MNHNY and CDR2 SVGAGI (reference sequence). The CDR3 DNA is TGTGCCAGCAGTAAACAGAGTAACTATGGCTACACCTTC. Translation gives CASSKQSNYGYTF.

This chain joins TRBV7-2 and TRBJ1-1; unclear D gene. This CDR3 region has 13 residues. V lost 3 bases and J lost 0, with 5 bases in between. Per the germline V gene, CDR1 is SGHTA and CDR2 is FQGNSA. DNA for the CDR3: TGTGCCAGCAGCTTTGCTGTGAACACTGAAGCTTTCTTT. Its translation: CASSFAVNTEAFF.

The chain uses TRBV5-6 and TRBJ2-6; no reliable D call. V dropped 2 bases and J dropped 0 bases, with 18 bases sitting between them. Germline CDR1 SGHDT, CDR2 YYEEEE. The CDR3 is 19 amino acids. The CDR3 protein is CASSLSPRVAHSGANVLTF. CDR3 bases: TGTGCCAGCAGCTTAAGTCCGAGAGTTGCTCACTCTGGGGCCAACGTCCTGACTTTC. Together with reference TRBV5-6 and TRBJ2-6, the CDR3 gives the full variable domain: DAGVTQSPTHLIKTRGQQVTLRCSPKSGHDTVSWYQQALGQGPQFIFQYYEEEERQRGNFPDRFSGHQFPNYSSELNVNALLLGDSALYLCASSLSPRVAHSGANVLTFGAGSRLTVL.

The rearrangement uses TRBV25-1 and TRBJ2-3; D unclear. The CDR3 loop spans 13 amino acids. V dropped 3 bases and J dropped 3 bases, with 7 bases sitting between them. Germline values: CDR1 MGHDK, CDR2 SYGVNS. DNA of the CDR3: TGTGCCAGCAGTGACCCACATACAGATACGCAGTATTTT. This encodes CASSDPHTDTQYF.

The gene calls are TRBV5-1 and TRBJ2-3; the D gene could be TRBD1 or TRBD2 (6 bases each). The germline CDR1 and CDR2 sequences are SGHRS and YFSETQ. The V end lost 3 bases, the J end lost 1 base, and 15 bases lay between the germline ends. There are 16 residues in the CDR3. Here the CDR3 DNA reads TGCGCCAGCAGCTACCAAGGGGGGCATGGCACAGATACGCAGTATTTT. This encodes CASSYQGGHGTDTQYF.

The V gene is TRBV6-5, the J gene TRBJ1-5; D unresolved. The CDR3 contains 13 residues. Germline CDR1 and CDR2: MNHEY and SVGAGI. With 5 bases removed from V and 7 bases from J, the gap between germline ends came to 12 bases. In DNA form, the CDR3 reads TGTGCCAGCAGTCCACGAGCACAGCAGCCCCAGCATTTT. Amino acids: CASSPRAQQPQHF.

The count of this clone is one. The chain couples TRBV7-9 to TRBJ1-1; no firm D call. V shed 2 bases and J shed 12 bases, with 16 bases lying between them. Germline assignment: CDR1 SEHNR and CDR2 FQNEAQ (reference sequence). This CDR3 region has 13 residues. CDR3 protein: CASSLIEKPKPFF. For the CDR3, the DNA is TGTGCCAGCAGCTTAATTGAAAAGCCGAAACCTTTCTTT. The full variable domain, completed using reference TRBV7-9 and TRBJ1-1, is DTGVSQNPRHKITKRGQNVTFRCDPISEHNRLYWYRQTLGQGPEFLTYFQNEAQLEKSRLLSDRFSAERPKGSFSTLEIQRTEQGDSAMYLCASSLIEKPKPFFGQGTRLTVV.

V usage is TRBV30 and J usage is TRBJ2-6; either TRBD1 or TRBD2 may supply D (5 bases each). CDR3 length: 15 residues. With 2 bases removed from V and 4 bases from J, the gap between germline ends came to 12 bases. Germline V gene lookup returns CDR1 GTSNPN and CDR2 SVGIG (reference sequence). The CDR3 DNA follows: TGTGCCTGGAGTCTCCGGGGCTCCGGGGCCAACGTCCTGACTTTC. Its translation: CAWSLRGSGANVLTF.

The chain joins TRBV2 to TRBJ2-1; possible D gene TRBD2, 7 bases. The germline V gene has CDR1 SNHLY and CDR2 FYNNEI. The length of the CDR3 is 15 residues. Trimming cost V 4 bases and J 11 bases, with 21 bases left between them. CDR3 amino acids: CASSGTGGPDVQQFF. CDR3 DNA sequence: TGTGCCAGCAGTGGAACGGGGGGCCCCGACGTCCAGCAGTTCTTC.

The chain carries TRBV4-1 and TRBJ1-3; D call uncertain. Germline assignment: CDR1 MGHRA and CDR2 YSYEKL. The CDR3 loop spans 16 amino acids. Trimming shortened V by 4 bases and J by 0 bases, and 13 bases separated the two germline ends. The CDR3 nucleotides read TGCGCCAGCAGCCGATCCACAGTTATCTCTGGAAACACCATATATTTT. Its protein is CASSRSTVISGNTIYF.

The CDR3 spells CSVYRAPGGQYF. DNA of the CDR3: TGCAGCGTGTACCGGGCTCCTGGGGGGCAGTATTTT. This chain connects TRBV29-1 to TRBJ2-3; D assignment may be TRBD1 or TRBD2 (5 bases each). V was cut by 6 bases and J by 11 bases, with 18 bases left in between. This CDR3 is built from 12 residues. Germline V gives CDR1 SQVTM, CDR2 ANQGSEA.

The rearrangement joins TRBV7-2 to TRBJ2-7; D is possibly TRBD1 (5 bases). CDR3 length: 13 residues. Trimming removed 7 bases at V and 4 bases at J, with 14 bases between. CDR1 is SGHTA, CDR2 FQGNSA, per germline. The CDR3 DNA sequence: TGTGCCAGCATGCAGGGTAACATGTACGAGCAGTACTTC. Translated: CASMQGNMYEQYF. Drawing the rest from reference TRBV7-2 and TRBJ2-7, the complete variable domain is GAGVSQSPSNKVTEKGKDVELRCDPISGHTALYWYRQSLGQGLEFLIYFQGNSAPDKSGLPSDRFSAERTGGSVSTLTIQRTQQEDSAVYLCASMQGNMYEQYFGPGTRLTVT.

The chain uses TRBV27 and TRBJ1-2; a weak D match, TRBD1 (6 bases). CDR1 and CDR2 (germline): MNHEY, SMNVEV (reference sequence). Trimming took 1 base from V and 7 from J, leaving 19 bases between them. CDR3 size: 16 residues. This chain's CDR3 is CASSLWGQGAISGYTF. CDR3 in DNA: TGTGCCAGCAGTTTATGGGGACAAGGGGCGATAAGTGGCTACACCTTC.

The chain employs TRBV11-2 and TRBJ1-1; 9 bases are a match to TRBD1. Looked up from germline, CDR1 is SGHAT and CDR2 is FQNNGV. There are 15 residues in the CDR3. The V segment lost 4 bases and the J segment 3 bases; nucleotides outside the gene matches: 6. CDR3 sequence reads: CASSWPGQGYTEAFF. CDR3 sequence (DNA): TGTGCCAGCAGCTGGCCTGGACAGGGGTACACTGAAGCTTTCTTT. The full variable domain, rest sourced from reference TRBV11-2 and TRBJ1-1, is EAGVAQSPRYKIIEKRQSVAFWCNPISGHATLYWYQQILGQGPKLLIQFQNNGVVDDSQLPKDRFSAERLKGVDSTLKIQPAKLEDSAVYLCASSWPGQGYTEAFFGQGTRLTVV.